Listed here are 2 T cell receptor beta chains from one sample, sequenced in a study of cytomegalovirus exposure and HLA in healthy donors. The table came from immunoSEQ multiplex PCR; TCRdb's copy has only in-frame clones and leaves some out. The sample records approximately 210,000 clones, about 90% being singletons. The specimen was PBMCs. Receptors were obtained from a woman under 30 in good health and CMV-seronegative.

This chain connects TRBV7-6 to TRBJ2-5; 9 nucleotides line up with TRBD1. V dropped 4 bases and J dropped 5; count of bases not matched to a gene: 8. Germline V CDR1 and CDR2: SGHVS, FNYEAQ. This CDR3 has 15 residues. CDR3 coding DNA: TGTGCCAGCAGCTCCCCGGACAGGGGATCGGAGACCCAGTACTTC. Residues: CASSSPDRGSETQYF.

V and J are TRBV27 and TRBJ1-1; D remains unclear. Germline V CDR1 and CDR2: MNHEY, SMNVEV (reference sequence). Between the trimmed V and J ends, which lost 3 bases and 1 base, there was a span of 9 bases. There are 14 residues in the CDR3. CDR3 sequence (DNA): TGTGCCAGCAGTTTGATGAGAGAGAACACTGAAGCTTTCTTT. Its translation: CASSLMRENTEAFF.